This T cell receptor (beta chain) was observed in a study of CD8 T cells in ankylosing spondylitis. Germline CDR1 reads KGHDR; CDR2 reads SFDVKD. The CDR3 sequence is 20 residues long. V gave up 9 bases and J gave up 1 base; unmatched junction bases: 18. Library preparation for TCR beta used quantitative 5'-RACE with molecular barcodes. TCRdb analysed the 5' RACE reads with MiXCR anew, one entry per CDR3 protein. The sample yields around 770,000 distinct CDR3 sequences, around 19% seen once. Study results and caveats: In ankylosing spondylitis blood, a motif of roughly 8 highly homologous TCR beta variants appeared characteristic.

This clonotype was observed a few times. Its cognate antigen is unknown. The TCR sequence derives from a male donor with ankylosing spondylitis. V gene TRBV24-1 combines with J gene TRBJ2-3; TRBD2 agrees at 13 bases. The specimen was blood, either unsorted or a sorted T cell fraction (not recorded which). The CDR3 bases are TGTGCCACCGGGGGACAGGGAAAACGACTAGCGGGAGGACGCACAGATACGCAGTATTTT. Amino acids: CATGGQGKRLAGGRTDTQYF.